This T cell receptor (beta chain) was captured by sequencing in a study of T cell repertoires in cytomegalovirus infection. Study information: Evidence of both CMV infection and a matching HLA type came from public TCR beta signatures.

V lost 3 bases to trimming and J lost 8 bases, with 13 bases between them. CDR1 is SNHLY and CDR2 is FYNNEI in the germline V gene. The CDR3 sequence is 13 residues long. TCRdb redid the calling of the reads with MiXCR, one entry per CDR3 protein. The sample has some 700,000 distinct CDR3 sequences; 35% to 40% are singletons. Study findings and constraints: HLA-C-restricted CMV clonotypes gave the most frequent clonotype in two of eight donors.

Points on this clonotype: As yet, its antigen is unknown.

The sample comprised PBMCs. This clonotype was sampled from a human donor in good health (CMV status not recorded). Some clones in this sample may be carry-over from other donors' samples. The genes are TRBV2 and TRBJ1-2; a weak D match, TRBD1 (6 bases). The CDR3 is CASSDPGQEGYTF. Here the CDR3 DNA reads TGTGCCAGCAGTGACCCGGGACAAGAGGGCTACACCTTC.